This TCR beta chain was found in a study of human T cells and chemical hapten exposure. Study findings and constraints: Expanded TCRs grouped into significantly more large CDR3 similarity clusters than controls produced. Alopecia affecting every donor means their immune response may not match healthy people's.

CDR3 length equals 14 residues. Germline values: CDR1 MNHEY, CDR2 SMNVEV (reference sequence). Trimming took 2 bases from V and 7 from J, leaving 15 bases between them. Time point reported: pre-sensitization, week 0. Treatment noted: therapeutic diphenylcyclopropenone sensitization with weekly scalp DPC. The study enrolled 18 to 70-year-old alopecia patients suitable for DPC. In the study's own analysis: A per-sample median of roughly 97,000 TCRs was observed, with a range of about 20,000 to 700,000. TCRdb ran MiXCR on the RACE reads and lists one entry per CDR3 protein. The V and J calls and clone size come from TCRdb's table, not from the authors' own analysis. The sample lists around 300,000 distinct CDR3 sequences; 4.5% to 7% were seen once. Of note for this clonotype: What it recognizes is unknown.

The sequence was collected from a woman under 30 with alopecia areata. Some clones in this sample may be carry-over from other donors' samples. The chain recombines TRBV27 with TRBJ2-7, with D maybe TRBD1 (6 bases). The sample consisted of whole blood, taken in connection with sensitization to the hapten diphenylcyclopropenone (DPC). CDR3 nucleotide sequence: TGTGCCAGCAGTTTACGGCAGGGGATTGGGGAGCAGTACTTC. This translates into CASSLRQGIGEQYF.